This TCR beta chain was sequenced in a study of cytomegalovirus exposure and HLA in healthy donors. With 60 Vbeta and 13 Jbeta primers, the PCR was carried out. Methods used by the authors: The authors later counted 70 million to 80 million unique TCR beta chains, approximately 12 million of them shared. Profiled with immunoSEQ multiplex PCR; TCRdb holds only in-frame clones, not every one. D and trimming come from the DNA, and the V and J calls and clone size come from that table. The profile covers 98,000 or so clones, with roughly 76% appearing a single time and roughly 2% taken by the ten largest. Findings and caveats of the study: A later analysis found common viral pathogens apparently linked to several of the most significant clusters.

About this clone: The antigen remains unidentified.

Trimming took off 3 bases at V and 7 bases at J, with 23 bases between the two ends. The V gene's germline CDR1 is SGDLS and CDR2 YYNGEE. This CDR3 is 17 amino acids long. The sequencing input was PBMCs. J is TRBJ2-1 and V is TRBV9, with a tentative D call TRBD2 (6 bases). This TCR came from a man aged 35 to 55 in good health and CMV-seronegative. The CDR3 sequence is CASSDGRRGLAGNEQFF. For the CDR3, the DNA is TGTGCCAGCAGCGACGGTCGCCGGGGGTTGGCTGGTAATGAGCAGTTCTTC.